A selection of T cell receptor beta chains follows, all from one sample in a study of blood T cell repertoires in COVID-19. Measured with immunoSEQ multiplex PCR; TCRdb has only the in-frame clones, and not every one. The sample has roughly 150,000 clones, about 80% seen once. Source material: peripheral blood. The receptor set was obtained from a man in his sixties with acute or convalescent COVID-19. The CDR3 runs from the conserved cysteine through the conserved F or W. Fields, in order: V gene, D gene, clone size, J gene, CDR3 DNA, CDR3 protein. A D gene is named only where the DNA matches it firmly. The size field is filled for only some rows; it gives once, few, many or a size class.

>TRBV7-8|TRBD1|-|TRBJ1-2
TGTGCCAGCAGCTCCGCCCCGCTTCTACAGGGGACCGGCTATGGCTACACCTTC
CASSSAPLLQGTGYGYTF
>TRBV4-1|-|many|TRBJ1-1
TGCGCCAGCAGCCAAGATGAGGGTGAAGCTTTCTTT
CASSQDEGEAFF
>TRBV19|TRBD1|few|TRBJ1-2
TGTGCCAGTAGTAGTGGGGACAGGGCCTATGGCTACACCTTC
CASSSGDRAYGYTF
>TRBV28|TRBD1|few|TRBJ1-1
TGTGCCAGCAGCCCGACACAGGGGACGAACACTGAAGCTTTCTTT
CASSPTQGTNTEAFF
>TRBV6-5|TRBD1|-|TRBJ1-5
TGTGCCAGCAGTCCGACAGGGATCGGTCAGCCCCAGCATTTT
CASSPTGIGQPQHF
>TRBV6-5|TRBD2|-|TRBJ2-3
TGTGCCAGCAGTTACATGACTAGCGTTTTCCTGTATTTT
CASSYMTSVFLYF
>TRBV7-2|TRBD1|-|TRBJ2-5
TGTGCCAGCAGCAGACAGGGACAAGAGACCCAGTACTTC
CASSRQGQETQYF
>TRBV30|-|-|TRBJ1-2
TGTGCCTGGAGTTATGGACATAACTATGGCTACACCTTC
CAWSYGHNYGYTF
>TRBV19|TRBD1|-|TRBJ1-2
TGTGCCAGTAACTCCGGGACAGGGCGATCCTATGGCTACACCTTC
CASNSGTGRSYGYTF
>TRBV5-1|TRBD1|few|TRBJ1-1
TGCGCCAGCAGCTCCGACAGGGGCGCTGAAGCTTTCTTT
CASSSDRGAEAFF
>TRBV6-2/TRBV6-3|-|-|TRBJ2-7
TGTGCCAGCAGTTCGGCCAGGGCATACGAGCAGTACTTC
CASSSARAYEQYF
>TRBV11-2|-|few|TRBJ1-1
TGTGCCAGCAGCTCGGACAGGAACACTGAAGCTTTCTTT
CASSSDRNTEAFF
>TRBV5-8|TRBD2|-|TRBJ2-3
TGTGCCAGCAGTTCCGGGACTAGCGGGAGCATAAGCACAGATACGCAGTATTTT
CASSSGTSGSISTDTQYF
>TRBV9|TRBD1|-|TRBJ2-5
TGTGCCAGCAGCGTCCGCCCCGGGACAGGGAAAGAGACCCAGTACTTC
CASSVRPGTGKETQYF
>TRBV18|TRBD1|-|TRBJ1-6
TGTGCCAGCTCACCAGTGGGACAGGGCTTCTTTTATAATTCACCCCTCCACTTT
CASSPVGQGFFYNSPLHF
>TRBV19|-|-|TRBJ2-7
TGTGCCAGTAGTACAGGGCCCTACGAGCAGTACTTC
CASSTGPYEQYF
>TRBV6-2/TRBV6-3|TRBD1|-|TRBJ1-2
TGTGCCAGCAGCAACAGGGGGCTAGGCTATGGCTACACCTTC
CASSNRGLGYGYTF
>TRBV28|TRBD1|-|TRBJ2-2
TGTGCCAGCAGTTTAGGGGTGGGACAGACGAACACCGGGGAGCTGTTTTTT
CASSLGVGQTNTGELFF
>TRBV24-1|TRBD1|-|TRBJ2-3
TGTGCCACCAGTGATTTTGGGACAGGGGTGCGGATCACAGATACGCAGTATTTT
CATSDFGTGVRITDTQYF
>TRBV5-1|TRBD2|-|TRBJ2-1
TGCGCCAGTCAAAAACCGGGACTAGTCTACAATGAGCAGTTCTTC
CASQKPGLVYNEQFF
>TRBV7-8|TRBD2|-|TRBJ2-5
TGTGCCAGCAGCCCGACTAGCGGGGGTGCAAGGAGAGAGACCCAGTACTTC
CASSPTSGGARRETQYF
>TRBV6-1|-|-|TRBJ1-1
TGTGCCAGCAGTGAAATCAGGGGCACTGAAGCTTTCTTT
CASSEIRGTEAFF
>TRBV5-4|TRBD1|-|TRBJ1-1
TGTGCCAGCAGCCCGGGACAGGGGAACACTGAAGCTTTCTTT
CASSPGQGNTEAFF
>TRBV9|-|-|TRBJ2-1
TGTGCCAGCAGCGTAGCTTCGGGGAGGGAGCAGTTCTTC
CASSVASGREQFF
>TRBV28|TRBD1|-|TRBJ2-7
TGTGCCAGCACCGAGACAGGGCTAACCTCCTACGAGCAGTACTTC
CASTETGLTSYEQYF
>TRBV11-2|TRBD2|-|TRBJ2-7
TGTGCCAGCAGAACACCCAAACTAGCGGGAATCGAGCAGTACTTC
CASRTPKLAGIEQYF
>TRBV6-1|-|-|TRBJ1-3
TGTGCCAGCAGTGAAGCGCTCGGGTCTCCTGGAAACACCATATATTTT
CASSEALGSPGNTIYF
>TRBV19|TRBD1|-|TRBJ1-6
TGTGCCAGTAGTACTCTAGGACAGGGTCGAACTAATTCACCCCTCCACTTT
CASSTLGQGRTNSPLHF
>TRBV19|TRBD1|-|TRBJ1-1
TGTGCCAGTAGTTTCGTCAGGGGGGAGAAAACTGAAGCTTTCTTT
CASSFVRGEKTEAFF